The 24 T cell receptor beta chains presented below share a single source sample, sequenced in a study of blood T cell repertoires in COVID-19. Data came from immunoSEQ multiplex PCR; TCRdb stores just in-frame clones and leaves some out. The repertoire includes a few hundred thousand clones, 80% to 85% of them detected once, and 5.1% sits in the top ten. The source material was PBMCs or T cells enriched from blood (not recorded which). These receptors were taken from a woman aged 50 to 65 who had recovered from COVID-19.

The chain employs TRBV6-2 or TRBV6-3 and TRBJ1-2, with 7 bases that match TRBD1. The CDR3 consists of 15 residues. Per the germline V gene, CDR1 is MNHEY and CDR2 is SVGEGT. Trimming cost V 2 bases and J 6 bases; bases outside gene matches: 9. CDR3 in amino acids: CASSYGDGGGNGYTF. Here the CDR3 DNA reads TGTGCCAGCAGTTACGGTGACGGAGGGGGCAATGGCTACACCTTC.

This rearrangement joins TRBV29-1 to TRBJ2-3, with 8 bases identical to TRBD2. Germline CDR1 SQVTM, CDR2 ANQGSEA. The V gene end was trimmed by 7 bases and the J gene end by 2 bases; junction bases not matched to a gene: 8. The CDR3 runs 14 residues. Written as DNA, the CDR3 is TGCAGCGCTAGAGCGGGGGAAGACACAGATACGCAGTATTTT. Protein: CSARAGEDTDTQYF.

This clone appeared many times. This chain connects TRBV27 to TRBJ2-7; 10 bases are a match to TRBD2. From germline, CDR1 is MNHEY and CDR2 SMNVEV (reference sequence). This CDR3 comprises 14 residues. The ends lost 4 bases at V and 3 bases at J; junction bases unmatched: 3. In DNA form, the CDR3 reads TGTGCCAGCAGTTGGGCTAGCGGGAGCTACGAGCAGTACTTC. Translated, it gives CASSWASGSYEQYF.

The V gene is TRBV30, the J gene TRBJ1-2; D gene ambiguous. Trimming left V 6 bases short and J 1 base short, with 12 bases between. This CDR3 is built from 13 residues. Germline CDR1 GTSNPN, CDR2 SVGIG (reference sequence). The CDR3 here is CACLPGLNYGYTF. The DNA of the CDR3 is TGTGCCTGTCTGCCAGGCCTTAACTATGGCTACACCTTC.

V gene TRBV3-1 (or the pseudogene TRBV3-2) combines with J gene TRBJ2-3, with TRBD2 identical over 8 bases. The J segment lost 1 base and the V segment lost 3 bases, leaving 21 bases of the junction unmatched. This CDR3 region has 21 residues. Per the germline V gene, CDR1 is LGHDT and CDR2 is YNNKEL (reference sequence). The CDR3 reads CASSQSLASGRKRVGTDTQYF. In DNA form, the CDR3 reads TGTGCCAGCAGCCAGTCTCTCGCGAGCGGGAGAAAGAGAGTTGGCACAGATACGCAGTATTTT.

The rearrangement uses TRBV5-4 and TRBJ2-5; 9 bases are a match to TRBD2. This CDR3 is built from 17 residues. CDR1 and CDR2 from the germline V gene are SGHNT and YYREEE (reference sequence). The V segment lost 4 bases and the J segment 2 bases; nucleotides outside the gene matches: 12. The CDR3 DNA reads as TGTGCCAGCAGCACGGGGGGTAGCGGGGGTGGACAAGAGACCCAGTACTTC. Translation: CASSTGGSGGGQETQYF.

CDR3 protein: CASSYGQLYGYTF. The CDR3 DNA follows: TGTGCCAGCAGCTATGGACAGCTCTATGGCTACACCTTC. V gene TRBV11-2 combines with J gene TRBJ1-2; TRBD1 might be the D (6 bases). The germline CDR1 and CDR2 sequences are SGHAT and FQNNGV. Trimming cost V 4 bases and J 4 bases, with 10 bases left between them. The CDR3 spans 13 residues.

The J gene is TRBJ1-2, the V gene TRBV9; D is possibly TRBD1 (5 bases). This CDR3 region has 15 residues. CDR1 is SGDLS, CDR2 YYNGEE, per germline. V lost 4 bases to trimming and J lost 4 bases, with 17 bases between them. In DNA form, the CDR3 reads TGTGCCAGCAGCCCTGGGACTTTAAGTGGCTATGGCTACACCTTC. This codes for CASSPGTLSGYGYTF. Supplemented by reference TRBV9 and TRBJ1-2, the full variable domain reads DSGVTQTPKHLITATGQRVTLRCSPRSGDLSVYWYQQSLDQGLQFLIQYYNGEERAKGNILERFSAQQFPDLHSELNLSSLELGDSALYFCASSPGTLSGYGYTFGSGTRLTVV.

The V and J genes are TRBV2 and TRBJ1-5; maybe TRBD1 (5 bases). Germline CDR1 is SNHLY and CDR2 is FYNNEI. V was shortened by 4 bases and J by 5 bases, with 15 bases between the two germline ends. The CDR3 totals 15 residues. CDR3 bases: TGTGCCAGCAGTGTGGAACAGGTCAGACATCAGCCCCAGCATTTT. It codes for CASSVEQVRHQPQHF. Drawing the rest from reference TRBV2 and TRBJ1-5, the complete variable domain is EPEVTQTPSHQVTQMGQEVILRCVPISNHLYFYWYRQILGQKVEFLVSFYNNEISEKSEIFDDQFSVERPDGSNFTLKIRSTKLEDSAMYFCASSVEQVRHQPQHFGDGTRLSIL.

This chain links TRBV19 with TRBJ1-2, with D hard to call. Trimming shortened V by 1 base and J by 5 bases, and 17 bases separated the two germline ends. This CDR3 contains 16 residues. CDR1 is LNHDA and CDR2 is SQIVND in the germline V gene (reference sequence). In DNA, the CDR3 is TGTGCCAGTAGTATAGGAGGGCAGCCTGCCTTTTATGGCTACACCTTC. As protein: CASSIGGQPAFYGYTF.

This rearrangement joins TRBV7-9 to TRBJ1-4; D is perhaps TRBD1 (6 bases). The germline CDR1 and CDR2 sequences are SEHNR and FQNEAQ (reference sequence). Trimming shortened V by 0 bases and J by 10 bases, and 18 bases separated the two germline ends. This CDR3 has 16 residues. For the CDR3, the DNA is TGTGCCAGCAGCTTAGCCCTGGGGGCAGGGGATGGAAAACTGTTTTTT. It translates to CASSLALGAGDGKLFF.

The DNA of the CDR3 is TGCGCCAGTACCGAGGGCGGGTACTCTGGAAACACCATATATTTT. Its protein product is CASTEGGYSGNTIYF. The chain uses TRBV5-1 and TRBJ1-3; D remains unclear. The CDR3 runs 15 residues. Per the germline V gene, CDR1 is SGHRS and CDR2 is YFSETQ. Between the trimmed V and J ends, which lost 8 bases and 0 bases, there was a span of 15 bases. The full variable domain, its missing parts supplied by reference TRBV5-1 and TRBJ1-3, is KAGVTQTPRYLIKTRGQQVTLSCSPISGHRSVSWYQQTPGQGLQFLFEYFSETQRNKGNFPGRFSGRQFSNSRSEMNVSTLELGDSALYLCASTEGGYSGNTIYFGEGSWLTVV.

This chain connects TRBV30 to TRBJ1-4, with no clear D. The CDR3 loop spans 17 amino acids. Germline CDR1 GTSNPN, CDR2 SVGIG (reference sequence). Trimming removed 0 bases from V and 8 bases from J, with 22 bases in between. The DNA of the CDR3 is TGTGCCTGGAGTGTATCCCCCCACTCAGCGGCAGGCGAAAAACTGTTTTTT. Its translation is CAWSVSPHSAAGEKLFF.

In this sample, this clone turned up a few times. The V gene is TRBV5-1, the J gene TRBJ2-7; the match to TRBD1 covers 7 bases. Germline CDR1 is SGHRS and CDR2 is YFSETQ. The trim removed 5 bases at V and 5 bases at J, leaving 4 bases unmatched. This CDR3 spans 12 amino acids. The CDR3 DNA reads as TGCGCCAGCAGTTATACAGGGGACGAGCAGTACTTC. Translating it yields CASSYTGDEQYF.

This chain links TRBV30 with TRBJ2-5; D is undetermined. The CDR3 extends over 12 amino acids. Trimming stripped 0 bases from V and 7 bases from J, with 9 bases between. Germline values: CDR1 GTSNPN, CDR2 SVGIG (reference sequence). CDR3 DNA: TGTGCCTGGAGTGTACTTTCAGGGACCCAGTACTTC. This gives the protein CAWSVLSGTQYF.

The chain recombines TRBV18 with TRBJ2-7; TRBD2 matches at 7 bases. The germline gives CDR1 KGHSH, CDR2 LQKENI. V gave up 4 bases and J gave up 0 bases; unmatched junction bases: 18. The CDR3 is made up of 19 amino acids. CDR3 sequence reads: CASSQKVRGSAGNSYEQYF. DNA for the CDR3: TGTGCCAGCTCACAGAAGGTTCGCGGGAGCGCAGGAAACTCCTACGAGCAGTACTTC.

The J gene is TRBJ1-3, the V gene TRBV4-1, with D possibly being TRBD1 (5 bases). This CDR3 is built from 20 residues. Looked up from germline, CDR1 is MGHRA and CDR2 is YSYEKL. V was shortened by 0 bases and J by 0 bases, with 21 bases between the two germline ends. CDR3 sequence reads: CASSQDNRGTPSISGNTIYF. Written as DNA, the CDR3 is TGCGCCAGCAGCCAAGATAACCGGGGGACTCCGTCGATCTCTGGAAACACCATATATTTT.

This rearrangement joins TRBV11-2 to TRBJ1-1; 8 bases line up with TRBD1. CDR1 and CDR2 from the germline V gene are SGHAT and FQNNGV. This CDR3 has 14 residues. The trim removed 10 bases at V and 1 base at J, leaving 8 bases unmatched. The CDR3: CATGDRSTNTEAFF. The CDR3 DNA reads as TGTGCCACAGGGGACAGGTCCACGAACACTGAAGCTTTCTTT.

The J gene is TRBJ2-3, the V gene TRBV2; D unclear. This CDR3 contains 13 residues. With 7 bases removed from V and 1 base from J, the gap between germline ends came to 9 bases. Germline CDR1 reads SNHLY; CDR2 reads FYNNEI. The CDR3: CASMAGGTDTQYF. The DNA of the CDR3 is TGTGCCAGCATGGCCGGAGGCACAGATACGCAGTATTTT.

CDR3 loop: CASSYRRSNTEAFF. CDR3 DNA: TGTGCCAGCAGTTACAGGCGTTCGAACACTGAAGCTTTCTTT. The chain couples TRBV28 to TRBJ1-1; tentative D call: TRBD1 (5 bases). The V gene lost 4 bases and the J gene lost 1 base, with 10 bases spanning the gap. CDR3 length: 14 residues. Germline CDR1 is MDHEN and CDR2 is SYDVKM.

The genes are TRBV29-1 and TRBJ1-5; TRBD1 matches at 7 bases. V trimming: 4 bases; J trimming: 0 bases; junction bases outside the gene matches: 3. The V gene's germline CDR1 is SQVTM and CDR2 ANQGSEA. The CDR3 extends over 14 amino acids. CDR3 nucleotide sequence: TGCAGCGTTGTAGGGACAGATAGCAATCAGCCCCAGCATTTT. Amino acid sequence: CSVVGTDSNQPQHF.

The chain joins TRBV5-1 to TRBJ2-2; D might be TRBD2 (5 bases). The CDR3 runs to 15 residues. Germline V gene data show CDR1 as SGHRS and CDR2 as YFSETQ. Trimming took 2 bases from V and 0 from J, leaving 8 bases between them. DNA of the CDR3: TGCGCCAGCAGCTTCGAGGGAACGAACACCGGGGAGCTGTTTTTT. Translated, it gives CASSFEGTNTGELFF.

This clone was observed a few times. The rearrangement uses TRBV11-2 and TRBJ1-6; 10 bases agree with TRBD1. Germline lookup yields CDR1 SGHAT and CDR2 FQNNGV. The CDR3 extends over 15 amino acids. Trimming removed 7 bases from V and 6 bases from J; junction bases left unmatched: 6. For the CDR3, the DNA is TGTGCCAGCACCCGGACAGGGGGAGGTAATTCACCCCTCCACTTT. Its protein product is CASTRTGGGNSPLHF. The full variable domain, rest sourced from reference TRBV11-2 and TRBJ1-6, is EAGVAQSPRYKIIEKRQSVAFWCNPISGHATLYWYQQILGQGPKLLIQFQNNGVVDDSQLPKDRFSAERLKGVDSTLKIQPAKLEDSAVYLCASTRTGGGNSPLHFGNGTRLTVT.

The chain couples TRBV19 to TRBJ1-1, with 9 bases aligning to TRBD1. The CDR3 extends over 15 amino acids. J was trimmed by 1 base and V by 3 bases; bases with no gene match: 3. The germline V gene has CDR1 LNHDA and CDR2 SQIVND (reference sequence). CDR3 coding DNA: TGTGCCAGTAGTATCCGGGGACAGGGGAACACTGAAGCTTTCTTT. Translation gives CASSIRGQGNTEAFF.